Sequencing of this T cell receptor beta chain was carried out in a study of blood T cell repertoires in COVID-19. Sequencing used immunoSEQ multiplex PCR; TCRdb keeps in-frame clones, though not all of them. Among roughly 380,000 clones, around 85% were seen once, and the ten largest hold around 3.4%. Germline CDR1 and CDR2: SGHVS and FQNEAQ. V gave up 5 bases and J gave up 4 bases, with 13 bases separating them. CDR3 size: 14 residues. The sample comprised peripheral blood. The V and J genes are TRBV7-8 and TRBJ2-3; D might be TRBD2 (5 bases). The sequence came from a woman under 30 with acute or convalescent COVID-19. DNA for the CDR3: TGTGCCAGCAGCGAACGGGATGGGGCAGATACGCAGTATTTT. Residues: CASSERDGADTQYF.